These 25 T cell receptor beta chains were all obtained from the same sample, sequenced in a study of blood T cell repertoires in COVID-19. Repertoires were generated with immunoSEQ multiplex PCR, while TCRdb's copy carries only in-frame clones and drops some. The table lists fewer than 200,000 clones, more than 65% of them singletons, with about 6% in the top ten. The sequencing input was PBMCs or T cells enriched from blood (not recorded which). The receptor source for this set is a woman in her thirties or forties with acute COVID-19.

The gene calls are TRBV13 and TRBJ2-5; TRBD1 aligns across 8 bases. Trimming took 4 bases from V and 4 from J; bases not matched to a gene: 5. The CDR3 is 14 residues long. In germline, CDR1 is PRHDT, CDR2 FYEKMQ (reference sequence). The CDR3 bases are TGTGCCAGCAGCTCCCAGGGGGCAGGAGAGACCCAGTACTTC. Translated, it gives CASSSQGAGETQYF.

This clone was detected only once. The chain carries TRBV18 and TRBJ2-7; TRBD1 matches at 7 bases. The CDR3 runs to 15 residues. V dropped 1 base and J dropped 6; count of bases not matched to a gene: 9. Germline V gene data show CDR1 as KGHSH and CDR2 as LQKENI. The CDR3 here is CASSPLAGGISEQYV. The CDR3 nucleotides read TGTGCCAGCTCACCACTTGCAGGGGGTATCTCCGAGCAGTACGTC.

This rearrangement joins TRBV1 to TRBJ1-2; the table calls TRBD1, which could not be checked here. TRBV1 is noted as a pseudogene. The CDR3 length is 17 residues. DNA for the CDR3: TGCACCAGCAGCCAAGGCGACAGGGTGTTGGCTAACTATGGCTACACCTTC. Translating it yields CTSSQGDRVLANYGYTF.

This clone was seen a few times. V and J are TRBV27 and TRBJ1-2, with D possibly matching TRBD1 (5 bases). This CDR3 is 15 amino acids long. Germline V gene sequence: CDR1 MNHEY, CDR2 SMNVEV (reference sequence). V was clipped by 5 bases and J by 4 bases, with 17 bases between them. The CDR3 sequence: CASSPYRQSSYGYTF. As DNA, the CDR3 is TGTGCCAGCAGTCCCTACCGACAGTCTTCCTATGGCTACACCTTC.

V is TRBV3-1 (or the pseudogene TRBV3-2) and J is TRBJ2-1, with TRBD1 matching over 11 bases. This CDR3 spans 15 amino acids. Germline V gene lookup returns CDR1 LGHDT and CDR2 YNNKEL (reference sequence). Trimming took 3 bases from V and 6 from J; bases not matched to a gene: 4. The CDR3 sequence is CASSHLGTGGNEQFF. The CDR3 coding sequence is TGTGCCAGCAGCCACCTCGGGACAGGGGGCAATGAGCAGTTCTTC.

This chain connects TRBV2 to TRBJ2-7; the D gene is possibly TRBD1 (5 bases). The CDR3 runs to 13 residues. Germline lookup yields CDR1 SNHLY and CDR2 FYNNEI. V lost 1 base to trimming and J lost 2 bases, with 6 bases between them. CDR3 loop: CASSEGGPYEQYF. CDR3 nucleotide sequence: TGTGCCAGCAGTGAAGGGGGCCCCTACGAGCAGTACTTC.

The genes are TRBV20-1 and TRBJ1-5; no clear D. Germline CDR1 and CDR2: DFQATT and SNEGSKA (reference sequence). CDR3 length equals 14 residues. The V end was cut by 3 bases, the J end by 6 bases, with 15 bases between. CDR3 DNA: TGCAGTGCTAGTATTTCCGGGGTGGGTCAGCCCCAGCATTTT. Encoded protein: CSASISGVGQPQHF.

CDR3 residues: CASTLDPGAEAFF. The CDR3 DNA follows: TGTGCCAGCACCCTTGACCCGGGGGCTGAAGCTTTCTTT. V is TRBV5-6 and J is TRBJ1-1, with a tentative D call TRBD1 (5 bases). V was trimmed by 6 bases and J by 6 bases, leaving 15 bases between them. CDR1 is SGHDT and CDR2 is YYEEEE in the germline V gene. The CDR3 spans 13 residues.

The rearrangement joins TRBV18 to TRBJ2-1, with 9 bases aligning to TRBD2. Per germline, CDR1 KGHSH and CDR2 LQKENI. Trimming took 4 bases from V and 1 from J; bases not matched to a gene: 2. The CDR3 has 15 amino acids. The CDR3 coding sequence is TGTGCCAGCTCACGGCTAGCGGGATCCTACAATGAGCAGTTCTTC. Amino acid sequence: CASSRLAGSYNEQFF.

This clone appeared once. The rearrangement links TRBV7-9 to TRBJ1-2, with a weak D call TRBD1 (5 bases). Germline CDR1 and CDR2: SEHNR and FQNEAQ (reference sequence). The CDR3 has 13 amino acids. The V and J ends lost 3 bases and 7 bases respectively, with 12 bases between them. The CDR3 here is CASSFGGAGGYTF. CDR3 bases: TGTGCCAGCAGCTTCGGAGGGGCTGGTGGCTACACCTTC.

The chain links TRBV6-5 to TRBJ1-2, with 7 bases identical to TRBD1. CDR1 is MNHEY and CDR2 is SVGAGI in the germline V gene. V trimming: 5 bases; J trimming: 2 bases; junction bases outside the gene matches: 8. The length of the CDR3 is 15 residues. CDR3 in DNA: TGTGCCAGCAGTAACCCCCCGGGACAGAACTATGGCTACACCTTC. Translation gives CASSNPPGQNYGYTF.

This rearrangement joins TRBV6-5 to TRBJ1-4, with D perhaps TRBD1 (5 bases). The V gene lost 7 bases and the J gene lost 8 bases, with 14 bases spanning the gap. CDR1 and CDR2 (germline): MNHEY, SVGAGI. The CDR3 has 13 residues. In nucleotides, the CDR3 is TGTGCCAGCACTATCAGGGTTGAGGAAAAACTGTTTTTT. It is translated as CASTIRVEEKLFF.

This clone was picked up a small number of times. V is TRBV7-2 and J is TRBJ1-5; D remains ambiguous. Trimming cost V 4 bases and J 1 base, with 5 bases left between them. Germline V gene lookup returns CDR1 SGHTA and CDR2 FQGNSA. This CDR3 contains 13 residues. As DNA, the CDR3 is TGTGCCAGCAGCTCACAGAGCAATCAGCCCCAGCATTTT. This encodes CASSSQSNQPQHF.

The CDR3 spells CASTQTGENTEAFF. The CDR3 DNA sequence: TGTGCCAGCACTCAGACAGGGGAGAACACTGAAGCTTTCTTT. The chain joins TRBV6-5 to TRBJ1-1; 8 positions match TRBD1. The V gene's germline CDR1 is MNHEY and CDR2 SVGAGI. V shed 7 bases, J shed 1 base, and the junction held 5 bases outside the gene matches. The CDR3 contains 14 residues.

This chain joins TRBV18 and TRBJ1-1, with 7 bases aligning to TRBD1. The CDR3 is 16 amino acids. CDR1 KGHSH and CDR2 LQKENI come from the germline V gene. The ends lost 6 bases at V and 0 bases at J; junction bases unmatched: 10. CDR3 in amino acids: CASSGKGAVMNTEAFF. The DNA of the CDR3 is TGTGCCAGCTCCGGTAAGGGGGCTGTAATGAACACTGAAGCTTTCTTT.

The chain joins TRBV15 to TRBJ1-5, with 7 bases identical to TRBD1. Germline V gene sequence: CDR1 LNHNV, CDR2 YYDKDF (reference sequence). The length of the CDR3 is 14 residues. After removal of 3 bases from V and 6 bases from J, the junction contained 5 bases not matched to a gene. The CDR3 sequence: CATSRTGYGQPQHF. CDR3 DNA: TGTGCCACCAGCAGGACAGGGTATGGTCAGCCCCAGCATTTT.

The CDR3 region is CASSFRGQGGETQYF. Here the CDR3 DNA reads TGTGCCAGCAGTTTTAGGGGACAGGGCGGAGAGACCCAGTACTTC. The chain carries TRBV28 and TRBJ2-5; 9 bases are shared with TRBD1. The germline V gene has CDR1 MDHEN and CDR2 SYDVKM. The length of the CDR3 is 15 residues. V shed 3 bases and J 4 bases; nucleotides not matched to a gene: 6.

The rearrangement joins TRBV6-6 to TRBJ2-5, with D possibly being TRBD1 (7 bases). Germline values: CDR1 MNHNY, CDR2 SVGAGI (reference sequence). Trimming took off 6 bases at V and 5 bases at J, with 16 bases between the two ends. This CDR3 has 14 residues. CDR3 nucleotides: TGTGCCAGCAGGTTAACAGGGGCGGGGGAGACCCAGTACTTC. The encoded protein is CASRLTGAGETQYF.

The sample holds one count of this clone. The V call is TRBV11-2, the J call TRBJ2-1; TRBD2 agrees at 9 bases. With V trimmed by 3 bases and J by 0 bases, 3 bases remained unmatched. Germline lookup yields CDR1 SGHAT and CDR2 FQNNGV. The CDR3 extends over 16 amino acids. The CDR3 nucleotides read TGTGCCAGCAGCTTGCTAGCGGGGAGCTCCTACAATGAGCAGTTCTTC. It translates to CASSLLAGSSYNEQFF.

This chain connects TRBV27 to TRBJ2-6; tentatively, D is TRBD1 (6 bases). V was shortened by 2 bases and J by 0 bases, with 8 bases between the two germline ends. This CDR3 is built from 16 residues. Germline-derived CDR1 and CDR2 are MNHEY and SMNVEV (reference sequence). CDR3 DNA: TGTGCCAGCAGTTTAGAAGGGGGCTCTGGGGCCAACGTCCTGACTTTC. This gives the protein CASSLEGGSGANVLTF.

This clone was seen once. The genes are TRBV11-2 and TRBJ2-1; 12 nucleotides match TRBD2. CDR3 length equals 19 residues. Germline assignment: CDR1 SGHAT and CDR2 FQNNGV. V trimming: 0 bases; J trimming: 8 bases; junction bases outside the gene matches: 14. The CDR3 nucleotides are TGTGCCAGCAGCTTAGAGCCCCCTCGGCTAGCGGGAGGGCCGCATGAGCAGTTCTTC. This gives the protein CASSLEPPRLAGGPHEQFF.

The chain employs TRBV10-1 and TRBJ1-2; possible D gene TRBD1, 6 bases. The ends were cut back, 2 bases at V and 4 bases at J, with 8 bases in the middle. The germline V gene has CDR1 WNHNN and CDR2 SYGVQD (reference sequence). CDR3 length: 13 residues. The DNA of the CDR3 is TGCGCCAGCAGTGAGGGCAGGGGCTATGGCTACACCTTC. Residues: CASSEGRGYGYTF.

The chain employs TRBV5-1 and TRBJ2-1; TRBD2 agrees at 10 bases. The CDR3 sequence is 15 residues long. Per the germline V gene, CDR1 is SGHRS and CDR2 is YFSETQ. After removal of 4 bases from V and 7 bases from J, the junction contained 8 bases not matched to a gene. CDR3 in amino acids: CASSHGLADWNEQFF. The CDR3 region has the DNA TGCGCCAGCAGCCATGGACTAGCGGACTGGAATGAGCAGTTCTTC.

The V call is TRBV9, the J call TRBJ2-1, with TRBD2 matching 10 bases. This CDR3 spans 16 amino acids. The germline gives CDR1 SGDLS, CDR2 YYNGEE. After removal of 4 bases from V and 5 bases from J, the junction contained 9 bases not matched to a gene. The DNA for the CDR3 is TGTGCCAGCAGCACCTGGACTAGCGGACATAACAATGAGCAGTTCTTC. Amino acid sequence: CASSTWTSGHNNEQFF.

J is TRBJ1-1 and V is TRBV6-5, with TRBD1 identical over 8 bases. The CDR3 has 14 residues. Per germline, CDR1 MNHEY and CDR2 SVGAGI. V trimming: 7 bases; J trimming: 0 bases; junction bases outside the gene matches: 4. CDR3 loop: CASTLDRVNTEAFF. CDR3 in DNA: TGTGCCAGCACCCTGGACAGGGTGAACACTGAAGCTTTCTTT.